This TCR beta chain was found in a study of blood T cell repertoires in COVID-19. V was pared by 5 bases and J by 15 bases, with 14 bases between. This CDR3 contains 11 residues. Per germline, CDR1 MNHNS and CDR2 SASEGT. Enrollment of patients from Seattle took place during active infection, with longitudinal follow-up. As originally analysed: Reference gene primer amplification yielded estimated nucleated cell counts. The data were produced by immunoSEQ multiplex PCR, yet TCRdb's version contains in-frame clones alone and is incomplete. V and J calls and clone size are given by that table; D and trimming were obtained from the DNA. The data hold around 53,000 clones, with roughly 89% observed a single time.

V and J are TRBV6-1 and TRBJ2-1; D remains ambiguous. The sequence was obtained from a woman in her fifties or sixties with COVID-19, enrolled during active disease. The sample consisted of peripheral blood. This CDR3 is CASSSANVWFF. The CDR3 DNA follows: TGTGCCAGCAGTTCAGCGAATGTCTGGTTCTTC.